The clone carrying this TCR beta chain was counted between two and nine times. V lost 5 bases and J lost 4; bases outside the gene matches: 5. The CDR3 is 15 amino acids. Germline V gives CDR1 SEHNR, CDR2 FQNEAQ (reference sequence). TCRdb independently ran MiXCR on the 5' RACE reads; one entry per CDR3 protein. Counted here are hundreds of thousands of distinct CDR3 sequences, around 21% occurring once; the ten biggest clones make up around 4.4%. The source of the sample is a study of identical twins. This same sample was also taken into another study, of T cells expressing NK-cell markers.

Input material: PBMCs. The chain links TRBV7-9 to TRBJ2-3; 11 bases map to TRBD2. The receptor was isolated from a woman aged 18 to 35 in good health. This chain's CDR3 is CASSGTSGGPDTQYF. The CDR3 DNA reads TGTGCCAGCAGCGGCACTAGCGGGGGCCCAGATACGCAGTATTTT.